The sequence of this T cell receptor (beta chain) was determined in a study of beta chain features in type 1 diabetes. The study's findings and limits: All four CD4+ subsets of Type 1 diabetes patients contained TCRB CDR3s that were moderately but significantly shorter. TCRB repertoires of naive, central memory and Treg cells appeared more similar among patients than among healthy donors. There was a possibility that cDNA sequencing over-represented cells with high TCR expression.

This clone has a handful of counts. Antigen specificity is unknown. CDR1 is SGHDT and CDR2 is YYEEEE in the germline V gene. The CDR3 has 16 residues. V dropped 1 base and J dropped 0 bases, with 13 bases sitting between them. The entirety of the isolated RNA underwent reverse transcription, so expressed TCRB transcripts were sequenced. Repertoires were generated with immunoSEQ multiplex PCR, while TCRdb's copy carries only in-frame clones and drops some. Of tens of thousands of clones detected, about 50% appear once; the ten largest clones hold about 0.7%. V is TRBV5-6 and J is TRBJ2-5, with D possibly TRBD1 on 6 matching bases. The sequence was obtained from a man aged 30 to 45 with type 1 diabetes. The sequencing sample was made of central memory CD4+ T cells from blood. CDR3 sequence: CASSLFTGNDQETQYF. CDR3 bases: TGTGCCAGCAGCTTGTTCACAGGGAATGACCAAGAGACCCAGTACTTC.